This is a list of T cell receptor beta chains from one sample in a study of cytomegalovirus exposure and HLA in healthy donors. Generated by immunoSEQ multiplex PCR, the TCRdb table keeps only in-frame clones and is missing some. This sample has around 67,000 clones, with 55% to 80% found just once. Source material: PBMCs. These TCRs come from a woman in her 30s in good health and CMV-seronegative. Both conserved end residues are part of each CDR3. A D gene is named only where the DNA matches it firmly. Some rows mark clone size as missing; the rest say once, few, many or name a class of expanded clone.

j_gene: TRBJ1-5
v_gene: TRBV4-1
d_gene: TRBD1
abundance: -
CDR3nt: TGCGCCAGCAGCCAAGATTGGAGGGGGCTAGGCAATCAGCCCCAGCATTTT
CDR3aa: CASSQDWRGLGNQPQHF

j_gene: TRBJ1-2
v_gene: TRBV6-6
d_gene: TRBD1
abundance: -
CDR3nt: TGTGCCAGCAGTCCGGACAGGGGGACCAACTATGGCTACACCTTC
CDR3aa: CASSPDRGTNYGYTF

j_gene: TRBJ1-4
v_gene: TRBV6-1
d_gene: TRBD1
abundance: few
CDR3nt: TGTGCCAGCAGCCCCAGACAGGGTAATGAAAAACTGTTTTTT
CDR3aa: CASSPRQGNEKLFF

j_gene: TRBJ1-3
v_gene: TRBV5-1
d_gene: -
abundance: -
CDR3nt: TGCGCCAGCCTCCCAGTCTCTGGAAACACCATATATTTT
CDR3aa: CASLPVSGNTIYF

j_gene: TRBJ2-7
v_gene: TRBV10-2
d_gene: -
abundance: -
CDR3nt: TGCGCCAGCAGTCAACAGGGTTCCTACGAGCAGTACTTC
CDR3aa: CASSQQGSYEQYF

j_gene: TRBJ2-1
v_gene: TRBV4-3
d_gene: -
abundance: -
CDR3nt: TGCGCCAGCAGCCAAGAACCCCCAGGGAACAATGAGCAGTTCTTC
CDR3aa: CASSQEPPGNNEQFF

j_gene: TRBJ2-1
v_gene: TRBV19
d_gene: -
abundance: -
CDR3nt: TGTGCCAGTAGTATAGATCGGGAGACTAATAAAAACGAGCAGTTCTTC
CDR3aa: CASSIDRETNKNEQFF

j_gene: TRBJ1-2
v_gene: TRBV5-4
d_gene: -
abundance: -
CDR3nt: TGTGCCAGCAGCTTAGCAGGATATCTATATGGCTACACCTTC
CDR3aa: CASSLAGYLYGYTF

j_gene: TRBJ1-3
v_gene: TRBV28
d_gene: -
abundance: -
CDR3nt: TGTGCCAGCAGTTCCAGGTACACCATATATTTT
CDR3aa: CASSSRYTIYF

j_gene: TRBJ2-6
v_gene: TRBV6-4
d_gene: -
abundance: -
CDR3nt: TGTGCCAGCAGTTCAGGCCCTGGGGCCAACGTCCTGACTTTC
CDR3aa: CASSSGPGANVLTF

j_gene: TRBJ2-5
v_gene: TRBV6-5
d_gene: -
abundance: -
CDR3nt: TGTGCCAGCAGTCCCACCCGACAGAGAGAGACCCAGTACTTC
CDR3aa: CASSPTRQRETQYF

j_gene: TRBJ1-1
v_gene: TRBV4-2
d_gene: TRBD1
abundance: few
CDR3nt: TGTGCCAGCAGCCCCCGACAGGGAGAGGCCACTGAAGCTTTCTTT
CDR3aa: CASSPRQGEATEAFF

j_gene: TRBJ1-3
v_gene: TRBV7-8
d_gene: -
abundance: -
CDR3nt: TGTGCCAGCAGCTTAACTGTTCAGGGCTCTGGAAACACCATATATTTT
CDR3aa: CASSLTVQGSGNTIYF

j_gene: TRBJ1-2
v_gene: TRBV7-2
d_gene: TRBD1
abundance: -
CDR3nt: TGTGCCAGCAGCTCCAAGTCAGGGGGCGATAACTATGGCTACACCTTC
CDR3aa: CASSSKSGGDNYGYTF

j_gene: TRBJ1-1
v_gene: TRBV7-3
d_gene: TRBD1
abundance: -
CDR3nt: TGCGCCAGCAGCCAAGGGTCAGGGGGCCTTGAAGCTTTCTTT
CDR3aa: CASSQGSGGLEAFF

j_gene: TRBJ1-4
v_gene: TRBV19
d_gene: TRBD1
abundance: -
CDR3nt: TGTGCCAGTAGCGATACAGGGGGCCAAACTAATGAAAAACTGTTTTTT
CDR3aa: CASSDTGGQTNEKLFF

j_gene: TRBJ2-5
v_gene: TRBV4-1
d_gene: TRBD2
abundance: -
CDR3nt: TGCGCCAGCAGCCAAGAGGGTACTAGCGGGGGGCTTACGGGCACCCAGTACTTC
CDR3aa: CASSQEGTSGGLTGTQYF

j_gene: TRBJ1-2
v_gene: TRBV5-3
d_gene: -
abundance: -
CDR3nt: TGTGCCAGAAGTAGGGAGACAGGACGAAACCCAGAATTGGTCCATGGCTACACCTTC
CDR3aa: CARSRETGRNPELVHGYTF

j_gene: TRBJ2-7
v_gene: TRBV27
d_gene: -
abundance: -
CDR3nt: TGTGCCAGCAGTTTGAGAGGATACGAGCAGTACTTC
CDR3aa: CASSLRGYEQYF

j_gene: TRBJ1-3
v_gene: TRBV19
d_gene: -
abundance: once
CDR3nt: TGTGCCAGTAGTATGGTGGACACCTCTGGAAACACCATATATTTT
CDR3aa: CASSMVDTSGNTIYF

j_gene: TRBJ2-7
v_gene: TRBV7-9
d_gene: TRBD2
abundance: -
CDR3nt: TGTGCCAGCAGCCCGAGACGGGAGGGAAGGGAGCAGTACTTC
CDR3aa: CASSPRREGREQYF

j_gene: TRBJ1-1
v_gene: TRBV2
d_gene: TRBD1
abundance: -
CDR3nt: TGTGCCAGTCGCTTACCCTATTGGTCAGGGGGCGTGAACACTGAAGCTTTCTTT
CDR3aa: CASRLPYWSGGVNTEAFF

j_gene: TRBJ2-7
v_gene: TRBV5-1
d_gene: -
abundance: -
CDR3nt: TGCGCCAGCAGCTTAGACAGCCTTGGGGAGCAGTACTTC
CDR3aa: CASSLDSLGEQYF

j_gene: TRBJ1-1
v_gene: TRBV5-5
d_gene: TRBD1
abundance: once
CDR3nt: TGTGCCAGCAGCGGCGGGGACAGGGGGTCGGGTTCTTTCTTT
CDR3aa: CASSGGDRGSGSFF

j_gene: TRBJ2-5
v_gene: TRBV5-1
d_gene: TRBD1
abundance: -
CDR3nt: TGCGCCAGCAGCTTGGCCCTCAGGACAGGGAAAGAGACCCAGTACTTC
CDR3aa: CASSLALRTGKETQYF

j_gene: TRBJ2-2
v_gene: TRBV2
d_gene: TRBD2
abundance: -
CDR3nt: TGTGCCAGCATCCCCGGGACTAGCGGGGGAGCCGGGGAGCTGTTTTTT
CDR3aa: CASIPGTSGGAGELFF

j_gene: TRBJ1-2
v_gene: TRBV7-8
d_gene: TRBD1
abundance: -
CDR3nt: TGTGCCAGCAGCTTAGTTGGACAGGGGGCTGAGGGCTACACCTTC
CDR3aa: CASSLVGQGAEGYTF

j_gene: TRBJ2-3
v_gene: TRBV6-4
d_gene: -
abundance: -
CDR3nt: TGTGCCAGCAGTGTCGGCTATATGTCAGGAGATACGCAGTATTTT
CDR3aa: CASSVGYMSGDTQYF

j_gene: TRBJ2-3
v_gene: TRBV7-3
d_gene: TRBD2
abundance: -
CDR3nt: TGTGCCAGCAGCTTCCTAGCGGGCGGGGGTACGCAGTATTTT
CDR3aa: CASSFLAGGGTQYF

j_gene: TRBJ1-2
v_gene: TRBV6-1
d_gene: TRBD1
abundance: -
CDR3nt: TGTGCCAGCAGACAGACCGGGACAGCCAACTATGGCTACACCTTC
CDR3aa: CASRQTGTANYGYTF

j_gene: TRBJ1-6
v_gene: TRBV28
d_gene: TRBD1
abundance: once
CDR3nt: TGTGCCAGCAGTTTCACAGGGGACTATAATTCACCCCTCCACTTT
CDR3aa: CASSFTGDYNSPLHF

j_gene: TRBJ2-7
v_gene: TRBV30
d_gene: TRBD2
abundance: -
CDR3nt: TGTGCCTGGAGGCATAGCGGGTGGGCTCTTGAGCAGTACTTC
CDR3aa: CAWRHSGWALEQYF

j_gene: TRBJ2-3
v_gene: TRBV6-5
d_gene: -
abundance: -
CDR3nt: TGTGCCAGCAGGAGAGCAGACACGGATACGCAGTATTTT
CDR3aa: CASRRADTDTQYF

j_gene: TRBJ1-2
v_gene: TRBV2
d_gene: TRBD1
abundance: -
CDR3nt: TGTGCCAGCAGCTTGACAGGGGATGGCTACACCTTC
CDR3aa: CASSLTGDGYTF

j_gene: TRBJ2-1
v_gene: TRBV6-6
d_gene: -
abundance: -
CDR3nt: TGTGCCAGCAGCTACTCGGGCAGGGGGCAGTTCTTC
CDR3aa: CASSYSGRGQFF

j_gene: TRBJ1-2
v_gene: TRBV5-3
d_gene: -
abundance: few
CDR3nt: TGTGCCAGCGAGCTTACGGGGGGATATTCTAGCTATGGCTACACCTTC
CDR3aa: CASELTGGYSSYGYTF

j_gene: TRBJ2-7
v_gene: TRBV28
d_gene: -
abundance: -
CDR3nt: TGTGCCAGCAGCGTCACAAGGGGCGCAGGCTACGAGCAGTACTTC
CDR3aa: CASSVTRGAGYEQYF

j_gene: TRBJ1-2
v_gene: TRBV4-3
d_gene: TRBD1
abundance: -
CDR3nt: TGCGCCAGCAGCCGGGGACAGGGGGCGAACTATGGCTACACCTTC
CDR3aa: CASSRGQGANYGYTF

j_gene: TRBJ2-7
v_gene: TRBV7-2
d_gene: TRBD2
abundance: -
CDR3nt: TGTGCCAGCAGCTTAGGAACTAGCGGGGGTCCCTCCTACGAGCAGTACTTC
CDR3aa: CASSLGTSGGPSYEQYF

j_gene: TRBJ2-7
v_gene: TRBV7-2
d_gene: TRBD2
abundance: -
CDR3nt: TGTGCCAGCAGCTTAGGGGCCGGTCGTCTAGCGGGGACCTTTTTCCGGCAGTACTTC
CDR3aa: CASSLGAGRLAGTFFRQYF

j_gene: TRBJ2-7
v_gene: TRBV15
d_gene: -
abundance: -
CDR3nt: TGTGCCACCAGCAGAGATCAGGGGACCAACTACGAGCAGTACTTC
CDR3aa: CATSRDQGTNYEQYF

j_gene: TRBJ1-1
v_gene: TRBV7-9
d_gene: -
abundance: -
CDR3nt: TGTGCCAGCACCCTAGGCGGGGTGACTGAAGCTTTCTTT
CDR3aa: CASTLGGVTEAFF

j_gene: TRBJ2-5
v_gene: TRBV7-2
d_gene: -
abundance: -
CDR3nt: TGTGCCAGCAGCCCAGGCCCCACTCGTGGGACCCAGTACTTC
CDR3aa: CASSPGPTRGTQYF

j_gene: TRBJ2-7
v_gene: TRBV28
d_gene: TRBD2
abundance: -
CDR3nt: TGTGCCAGCGGCGGGGGAGGGACCTACGAGCAGTACTTC
CDR3aa: CASGGGGTYEQYF

j_gene: TRBJ2-1
v_gene: TRBV5-6
d_gene: TRBD2
abundance: many
CDR3nt: TGTGCCAGCAGCGACGAACTAGCGGGGGCCCTCTCCTACAATGAGCAGTTCTTC
CDR3aa: CASSDELAGALSYNEQFF

j_gene: TRBJ1-1
v_gene: TRBV11-3
d_gene: TRBD1
abundance: -
CDR3nt: TGTGCCAGCAGCTCAAACAGGGGGCGGGTGGCCACTGAAGCTTTCTTT
CDR3aa: CASSSNRGRVATEAFF

j_gene: TRBJ2-2
v_gene: TRBV7-9
d_gene: TRBD1
abundance: -
CDR3nt: TGTGCCAGCAGATCGGACAGGGGAAATGAGTGGTCCACCGGGGAGCTGTTTTTT
CDR3aa: CASRSDRGNEWSTGELFF

j_gene: TRBJ2-5
v_gene: TRBV2
d_gene: -
abundance: -
CDR3nt: TGTGCCAGCAGCGACTGGACTACCCCAGAGACCCAGTACTTC
CDR3aa: CASSDWTTPETQYF

j_gene: TRBJ1-6
v_gene: TRBV5-1
d_gene: TRBD1
abundance: -
CDR3nt: TGCGCCAGCAGCTTGGGTCAGGGGGGAAATTCACCCCTCCACTTT
CDR3aa: CASSLGQGGNSPLHF

j_gene: TRBJ1-1
v_gene: TRBV11-3
d_gene: -
abundance: -
CDR3nt: TGTGCCAGCAGCTTAGATAACTGGGGGGGGAACACTGAAGCTTTCTTT
CDR3aa: CASSLDNWGGNTEAFF

j_gene: TRBJ1-4
v_gene: TRBV14
d_gene: TRBD1
abundance: few
CDR3nt: TGTGCCAGCAGCCTCGGCAGGGGGGAACTGTTTTTT
CDR3aa: CASSLGRGELFF

j_gene: TRBJ1-6
v_gene: TRBV7-3
d_gene: -
abundance: -
CDR3nt: TGTGCCAGCAGTTTTAACAGGGATTCACCCCTCCACTTT
CDR3aa: CASSFNRDSPLHF

j_gene: TRBJ2-3
v_gene: TRBV11-2
d_gene: -
abundance: -
CDR3nt: TGTGCCAGCAGCTTAGATCCCGGGAGCACAGATACGCAGTATTTT
CDR3aa: CASSLDPGSTDTQYF

j_gene: TRBJ2-3
v_gene: TRBV4-3
d_gene: -
abundance: -
CDR3nt: TGCGCCAGCAGCCAGGGTCCGGGGGGCACAGATACGCAGTATTTT
CDR3aa: CASSQGPGGTDTQYF

j_gene: TRBJ2-7
v_gene: TRBV7-9
d_gene: -
abundance: -
CDR3nt: TGTGCCAGCAGCCGCTGGACTGGGTACGAGCAGTACTTC
CDR3aa: CASSRWTGYEQYF